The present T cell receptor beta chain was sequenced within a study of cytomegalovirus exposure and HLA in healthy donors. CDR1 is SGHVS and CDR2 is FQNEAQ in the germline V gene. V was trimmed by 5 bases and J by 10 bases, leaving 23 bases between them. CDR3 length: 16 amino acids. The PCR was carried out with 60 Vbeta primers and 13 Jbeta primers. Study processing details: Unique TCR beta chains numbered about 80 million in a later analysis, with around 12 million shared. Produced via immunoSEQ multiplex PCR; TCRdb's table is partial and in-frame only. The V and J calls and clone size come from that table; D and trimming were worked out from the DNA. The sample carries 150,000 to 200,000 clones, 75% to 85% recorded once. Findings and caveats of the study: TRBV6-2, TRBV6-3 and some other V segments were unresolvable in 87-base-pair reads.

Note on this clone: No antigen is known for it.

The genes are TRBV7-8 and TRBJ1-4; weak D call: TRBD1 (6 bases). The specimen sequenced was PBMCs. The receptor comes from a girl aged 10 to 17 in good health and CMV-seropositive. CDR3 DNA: TGTGCCAGCAGCCCTGACAGGCTGGGGCCTATCGGAAAACTGTTTTTT. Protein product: CASSPDRLGPIGKLFF. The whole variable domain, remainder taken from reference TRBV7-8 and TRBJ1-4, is GAGVSQSPRYKVAKRGQDVALRCDPISGHVSLFWYQQALGQGPEFLTYFQNEAQLDKSGLPSDRFFAERPEGSVSTLKIQRTQQEDSAVYLCASSPDRLGPIGKLFFGSGTQLSVL.